This is a list of T cell receptor beta chains from one sample in a study of blood T cell repertoires in COVID-19. The repertoire was sequenced with immunoSEQ multiplex PCR; TCRdb's copy has only in-frame clones and lacks some. The table has tens of thousands of clones, 80% to 90% seen once; the top ten hold over 1.5%. Specimen: peripheral blood. Receptors originate from a man aged 55 to 70 with acute or convalescent COVID-19. The CDR3 runs from the conserved cysteine through the conserved F or W. The order of the fields is D gene, J gene, V gene, clone size, CDR3 protein, CDR3 DNA. The D gene is left open where the match is weak. Clone sizes are given selectively: once, few, many, or a class where the clone is expanded.

>.|TRBJ1-1|TRBV2|.
CASSERPATQNTEAFF
TGTGCCAGCAGTGAAAGGCCAGCGACCCAGAACACTGAAGCTTTCTTT
>TRBD2|TRBJ2-3|TRBV10-2|.
CASRPLAGTQYF
TGCGCCAGCAGACCCCTAGCGGGTACGCAGTATTTT
>.|TRBJ2-1|TRBV5-8|.
CASSLGGPHNEQFF
TGTGCCAGCAGCTTGGGGGGGCCCCACAATGAGCAGTTCTTC
>TRBD1|TRBJ1-5|TRBV19|.
CASSPGQGVGQPQHF
TGTGCCAGTAGCCCGGGACAGGGGGTAGGTCAGCCCCAGCATTTT
>TRBD1|TRBJ2-7|TRBV15|.
CATSRASGQPITYEQYF
TGTGCCACCAGCAGAGCCTCGGGACAGCCTATTACCTACGAGCAGTACTTC
>.|TRBJ2-6|TRBV2|.
CASSEQGLSSGANVLTF
TGTGCCAGCAGTGAGCAGGGTCTCAGCTCTGGGGCCAACGTCCTGACTTTC
>TRBD1|TRBJ1-2|TRBV5-1|.
CASSLAGQEYGYTF
TGCGCCAGCAGCTTAGCGGGACAGGAGTATGGCTACACCTTC
>.|TRBJ1-2|TRBV2|.
CASSPGHSYGYTF
TGTGCCAGCAGCCCGGGACATAGCTATGGCTACACCTTC
>TRBD1|TRBJ1-1|TRBV5-6|.
CASTRRQGTMNTEAFF
TGTGCCAGCACCCGAAGACAGGGTACTATGAACACTGAAGCTTTCTTT
>.|TRBJ1-5|TRBV29-1|.
CSAGAGGNQPQHF
TGCAGCGCCGGTGCAGGGGGCAATCAGCCCCAGCATTTT
>.|TRBJ1-2|TRBV3-1/TRBV3-2|.
CASSHGGYGYTF
TGTGCCAGCAGCCATGGGGGGTACGGCTACACCTTC
>.|TRBJ2-7|TRBV27|.
CASSLQGLPYEQYF
TGTGCCAGCAGTTTACAGGGTCTTCCCTACGAGCAGTACTTC
>.|TRBJ1-1|TRBV3-1/TRBV3-2|.
CASSQGGIEAFF
TGTGCCAGCAGCCAAGGAGGGATTGAAGCTTTCTTT
>TRBD1|TRBJ2-5|TRBV6-5|.
CASSKRDSQETQYF
TGTGCCAGCAGTAAAAGGGACAGTCAAGAGACCCAGTACTTC
>TRBD1|TRBJ1-1|TRBV19|few
CATQGVWNTEAFF
TGTGCCACCCAGGGGGTATGGAACACTGAAGCTTTCTTT
>.|TRBJ2-3|TRBV3-1/TRBV3-2|.
CAAGYTDTQYF
TGTGCCGCGGGGTACACAGATACGCAGTATTTT
>.|TRBJ1-3|TRBV4-1|.
CASSLRQVFSGNTIYF
TGCGCCAGCAGCCTCCGACAGGTCTTCTCTGGAAACACCATATATTTT
>.|TRBJ1-2|TRBV6-5|.
CAISWDIRLQGYTF
TGTGCCATTTCTTGGGACATCCGGTTGCAGGGCTACACCTTC
>.|TRBJ2-7|TRBV18|once
CASSPSGKVGYEQYF
TGTGCCAGCTCACCATCAGGGAAGGTGGGCTACGAGCAGTACTTC
>.|TRBJ2-5|TRBV5-1|.
CASTISGGETQYF
TGCGCCAGCACCATAAGTGGAGGGGAGACCCAGTACTTC
>TRBD2|TRBJ2-1|TRBV29-1|.
CSVGTSGAYEQFF
TGCAGCGTTGGGACTAGCGGGGCCTATGAGCAGTTCTTC
>.|TRBJ1-6|TRBV12-5|few
CASGVGSNSPLHF
TGTGCTAGTGGGGTGGGCAGCAATTCACCCCTCCACTTT
>TRBD1|TRBJ1-2|TRBV6-6|.
CASSYSGTGYDGYTF
TGTGCCAGCAGTTACTCTGGGACAGGGTATGACGGCTACACCTTC
>TRBD1|TRBJ1-4|TRBV7-8|.
CASSLDGTAGEKLFF
TGTGCCAGCAGCTTAGATGGGACAGCGGGTGAAAAACTGTTTTTT
>TRBD1|TRBJ2-5|TRBV9|once
CASSSVQGAAETQYF
TGTGCCAGCAGCTCGGTACAGGGGGCGGCAGAGACCCAGTACTTC
>TRBD2|TRBJ2-1|TRBV24-1|.
CATSDTRRGSYNEQFF
TGTGCCACCAGTGACACTAGGCGGGGGTCCTACAATGAGCAGTTCTTC
>.|TRBJ2-4|TRBV27|.
CASSRTGVGQNIQYF
TGTGCCAGCAGTCGAACCGGGGTTGGTCAAAACATTCAGTACTTC
>.|TRBJ1-6|TRBV27|.
CASSPYEASYNSPLHF
TGTGCCAGCAGTCCCTACGAGGCCTCCTATAATTCACCCCTCCACTTT
>.|TRBJ1-1|TRBV5-1|few
CASSLPGPESTEAFF
TGCGCCAGCAGCTTACCGGGTCCGGAGTCCACTGAAGCTTTCTTT
>.|TRBJ2-5|TRBV7-8|.
CASGGFGEVGTQYF
TGTGCCAGCGGGGGATTCGGGGAGGTCGGGACCCAGTACTTC
>.|TRBJ1-4|TRBV2|.
CASSAIPQLTAVNEKLFF
TGTGCCAGCAGTGCTATCCCCCAGCTGACAGCTGTAAATGAAAAACTGTTTTTT
>.|TRBJ1-3|TRBV18|.
CASSPRQDGNTIYF
TGTGCCAGCTCACCCCGACAGGACGGAAACACCATATATTTT
>TRBD1|TRBJ2-2|TRBV5-1|.
CASRDRVSGELFF
TGCGCCAGCAGGGACAGGGTCAGCGGGGAGCTGTTTTTT
>TRBD1|TRBJ2-7|TRBV3-1/TRBV3-2|.
CASSVDRGISYEQYF
TGTGCCAGCAGCGTCGACAGGGGGATTTCCTACGAGCAGTACTTC
>.|TRBJ2-7|TRBV6-5|.
CASMGRPRYEQYF
TGTGCCAGCATGGGGAGGCCCCGATACGAGCAGTACTTC
>TRBD1|TRBJ1-1|TRBV4-2|.
CASSRTGMGRTEAFF
TGTGCCAGCAGCCGGACAGGGATGGGTCGCACTGAAGCTTTCTTT
>TRBD1|TRBJ1-2|TRBV7-9|.
CASSQGTGPEGYTF
TGTGCCAGCAGCCAAGGGACAGGGCCGGAAGGCTACACCTTC
>TRBD1|TRBJ1-1|TRBV5-1|.
CASSSDRGIMGTEAFF
TGCGCCAGCAGCTCGGACAGGGGCATTATGGGCACTGAAGCTTTCTTT
>.|TRBJ2-1|TRBV5-4|.
CASSVKTPSMNEQFF
TGTGCCAGCAGCGTGAAGACACCGAGCATGAATGAGCAGTTCTTC
>.|TRBJ2-7|TRBV11-2|.
CASSLDQDRTYEQYF
TGTGCCAGCAGCTTAGATCAAGACAGGACCTACGAGCAGTACTTC
>TRBD1|TRBJ2-3|TRBV5-4|.
CASSHRGTDTQYF
TGTGCCAGCAGCCACAGGGGAACAGATACGCAGTATTTT
>.|TRBJ1-6|TRBV5-4|.
CASSYRTGNNSPLHF
TGTGCCAGCAGCTATAGGACGGGGAATAATTCACCCCTCCACTTT
>.|TRBJ1-2|TRBV21-1|.
CASSARDRGHGYTF
TGTGCCAGCAGCGCCCGGGACAGGGGGCATGGCTACACCTTC
>.|TRBJ2-2|TRBV2|.
CASRATGTNGGAGELFF
TGTGCCAGCAGGGCCACCGGGACAAATGGCGGAGCCGGGGAGCTGTTTTTT
>TRBD1|TRBJ1-2|TRBV18|.
CASSPGQGDGYTF
TGTGCCAGCTCACCGGGACAGGGAGATGGCTACACCTTC
>TRBD1|TRBJ1-2|TRBV29-1|.
CSVTGVGTSSYGYTF
TGCAGCGTCACAGGGGTCGGAACGTCGAGCTATGGCTACACCTTC
>.|TRBJ1-6|TRBV5-6|.
CASSSRERAYNSPLHF
TGTGCCAGCAGCTCCAGGGAGCGGGCCTATAATTCACCCCTCCACTTT
>TRBD2|TRBJ2-5|TRBV7-9|once
CASSLPAGGQTQYF
TGTGCCAGCAGCTTACCAGCGGGGGGGCAGACCCAGTACTTC
>TRBD1|TRBJ1-2|TRBV6-5|.
CASSKGQVGGYTF
TGTGCCAGCAGCAAGGGACAGGTCGGGGGCTACACCTTC
>.|TRBJ1-1|TRBV19|.
CASSKPPGEGMNTEAFF
TGTGCCAGTAGTAAACCCCCGGGAGAGGGGATGAACACTGAAGCTTTCTTT
>.|TRBJ1-5|TRBV19|.
CASSRGWPDNQPQHF
TGTGCCAGTAGTAGAGGATGGCCTGACAATCAGCCCCAGCATTTT
>.|TRBJ2-7|TRBV29-1|.
CSVPGGGQRSYEQYF
TGCAGCGTACCGGGGGGGGGACAGCGTTCCTACGAGCAGTACTTC
>.|TRBJ1-4|TRBV6-1|.
CASRGGAGEKLFF
TGTGCCAGCCGGGGGGGGGCGGGTGAAAAACTGTTTTTT
>.|TRBJ2-3|TRBV11-3|.
CASSPQGSTDTQYF
TGTGCCAGCAGCCCCCAGGGGTCCACAGATACGCAGTATTTT